These T cell receptor beta chains were read from a single sample in a study of siplizumab effects on memory and regulatory T cells. These receptors have no identified antigens. Only in-frame clones appear in the TCRdb table, and some are missing; sequencing was by immunoSEQ multiplex PCR. In the table there are 9,000 to 10,000 clones, 40% of which are singletons. The sequencing sample was made of CFSE-low (dividing) CD4+ T cells sorted from an allogeneic mixed lymphocyte reaction. The origin of the receptors is a human donor in good health; the cells came from an allogeneic mixed lymphocyte reaction. Each CDR3 is given with its conserved first and last residue. D genes are given only for firm matches. Some rows mark clone size as missing; the rest say once, few, many or name a class of expanded clone.

d_call,clone_size,j_call,v_call,cdr3_aa,cdr3_nt
.,.,TRBJ1-2,TRBV5-8,CASSLVGQYYGYTF,TGTGCCAGCAGCTTGGTGGGGCAGTACTATGGCTACACCTTC
TRBD2,medium-sized,TRBJ2-3,TRBV7-3,CASSQVIAGGSDTQYF,TGTGCCAGCAGCCAAGTAATAGCGGGAGGATCAGATACGCAGTATTTT
.,.,TRBJ2-1,TRBV18,CASSPYLAVGNEQFF,TGTGCCAGCTCTCCTTATTTAGCGGTAGGCAATGAGCAGTTCTTC
.,.,TRBJ2-7,TRBV19,CASSRTGTAVYEQYF,TGTGCCAGTAGCCGAACCGGGACGGCCGTCTACGAGCAGTACTTC
TRBD1,.,TRBJ2-2,TRBV27,CASSFRGKGQFTGELFF,TGTGCCAGCAGTTTTAGGGGTAAGGGACAGTTCACCGGGGAGCTGTTTTTT
.,.,TRBJ2-5,TRBV7-2,CASSLGGAGEETQYF,TGTGCCAGCAGCTTAGGGGGGGCCGGAGAAGAGACCCAGTACTTC
TRBD2,medium-sized,TRBJ2-7,TRBV6-5,CASRKAGADSHEQYF,TGTGCCAGCAGAAAAGCGGGAGCGGATTCCCACGAGCAGTACTTC
TRBD2,.,TRBJ2-1,TRBV6-5,CASSYSGLARNNEQFF,TGTGCCAGCAGTTACTCCGGACTAGCGAGAAACAATGAGCAGTTCTTC
.,.,TRBJ1-1,TRBV6-1,CASRRLIREDAFF,TGTGCCAGCAGGAGACTCATTAGGGAGGACGCTTTCTTT
.,.,TRBJ1-5,TRBV21-1,CQQRQPWHQPQHF,TGCCAGCAGCGACAACCCTGGCATCAGCCCCAGCATTTT
TRBD1,.,TRBJ2-4,TRBV4-1,CASSQDLGDRGQNIQYF,TGCGCCAGCAGCCAAGATCTCGGTGACAGGGGCCAAAACATTCAGTACTTC
.,few,TRBJ2-2,TRBV27,CASSYVYGSANTGELFF,TGTGCCAGCAGTTACGTCTATGGGAGCGCGAACACCGGGGAGCTGTTTTTT
TRBD1,.,TRBJ1-4,TRBV7-8,CASSLGQGGGTNEKLFF,TGTGCCAGCAGCTTAGGGCAGGGGGGAGGCACTAATGAAAAACTGTTTTTT
TRBD1,.,TRBJ2-6,TRBV28,CASRRNRGRPGANVLTF,TGTGCCAGCAGACGGAACAGGGGGCGTCCTGGGGCCAACGTCCTGACTTTC
.,few,TRBJ2-7,TRBV2,CAAKGLAYEQYF,TGTGCCGCCAAGGGGCTAGCCTACGAGCAGTACTTC
.,.,TRBJ2-1,TRBV11-2,CASSLKGNEQFF,TGTGCCAGCAGCTTAAAAGGGAATGAGCAGTTCTTC
TRBD1,.,TRBJ1-2,TRBV5-4,CASVDRGDYGYTF,TGTGCCAGCGTAGACAGGGGGGACTATGGCTACACCTTC
.,medium-sized,TRBJ2-1,TRBV30,CAWSPIPYNEQFF,TGTGCCTGGAGCCCCATCCCCTACAATGAGCAGTTCTTC